This T cell receptor (beta chain) was recorded in a study of T cell responses to AZD1222 COVID-19 vaccine (dated by TCRdb to about 2021). For the study in its entirety: A total of about 240 trial participants underwent TCR sequencing, of whom some 210 received two doses of AZD1222 and around 26 received two doses of the MenACWY control vaccine. Trial participants were enrolled by age into subgroups of 18-55, 56-69 and 70-plus years, and about 150, 27 and 61 TCR-sequenced participants, respectively, were included in these subgroups.

The label giving this sample's time point can be read as: about 28 days (+/-7) after the second vaccine dose. AZD1222 recipients with second doses at about 4 weeks or about 12 weeks were pooled, because spike-specific TCR depth and breadth did not differ between schedules. The vaccinee samples were drawn from two UK trials, COV001 and COV002, one of which was a single-blind randomized controlled phase 2/3 trial testing AZD1222 (ChAdOx1 nCoV-19) in healthy adults. Trial participant PBMC samples were collected at day 0 and day 28 after the second dose for TCRbeta chain sequencing. A note on this clone: The antigen it binds to is not known. Per-nucleotide qualities are absent, and no much larger clonotype sits a single base away.

Study-wide findings and limitations: Conclusions about previously exposed vaccinees are limited because only six or seven AZD1222 recipients were SARS-CoV-2 seropositive at baseline. Most participants were white British and females outnumbered males, and the authors suggested that clonal diversity may have been underestimated. In the small 56-69-year group, the increase in depth fell short of significance, most likely because of low power. The whole spike protein was spanned by vaccine-associated CD4 TCRs, and dominant responses were seen in regions 160-218 and 743-854. Spike-specific TCR breadth and depth rose significantly after two AZD1222 doses compared with day 0 and with MenACWY recipients. Epitopes outside the regions mutated in the B.1.351 and B.1.1.7 variants were reportedly recognized by nearly half of the unique spike-specific TCRs. Because no day 14 peak-response samples were available, repertoires were characterized only after the peak T cell response.

The CDR3 regions of human TCRbeta chains were analyzed by immunosequencing. In the paper's pipeline: TCRs in the repertoires were matched against a reference library of SARS-CoV-2-specific TCRs that had been generated with the MIRA antigen-specificity platform. Breadth meant the fraction of unique TCRs that were SARS-CoV-2-associated, whereas depth meant the fraction of total T cells that were SARS-CoV-2-associated. Using the MIRA data, every spike-specific TCR was mapped to the spike region that the TCR reacted to and assigned to either a CD4 or a CD8 class. Log10-transformed breadth and depth values were compared by one-way ANOVA with Sidak's multiple comparisons tests. Drawn from immuneACCESS, this table holds only the in-frame rearrangements with V and J called that TCRdb kept. Clones are partly lost; checked studies trace under half to an unresolved V gene and leave the rest unexplained. The V and J calls and clone size were taken over from that table, and D and trimming were inferred from the DNA. The table for this sample lists 90,000 to 130,000 clones; 94% of them were counted only once. 2.5% to 3% of the sample goes to the ten largest clones.

CDR1 and CDR2 were assigned from the germline V gene as SGHRS and YFSETQ. V has 0 bases trimmed and J has 5 bases trimmed; junction bases matching no gene number 7. The cysteine opens and the phenylalanine closes a CDR3 of 16 amino acids. Left in the record is the CDR3 DNA by itself, 48 bases read in frame from the first base. Sequences were derived from peripheral blood, sampled 28 days after the second AZD1222 dose. This TCR was recovered from an adult who received the AZD1222 COVID-19 vaccine. The chain uses TRBV5-1 and TRBJ2-1; TRBD2 agrees with 8 junctional bases. Here is the DNA: TGCGCCAGCAGCTTGGTACCGGGAGGGTCCCACAATGAGCAGTTCTTC. This codes for CASSLVPGGSHNEQFF. Full variable domain (CDR3 extended with the reference TRBV5-1 and TRBJ2-1 proteins): KAGVTQTPRYLIKTRGQQVTLSCSPISGHRSVSWYQQTPGQGLQFLFEYFSETQRNKGNFPGRFSGRQFSNSRSEMNVSTLELGDSALYLCASSLVPGGSHNEQFFGPGTRLTVL.